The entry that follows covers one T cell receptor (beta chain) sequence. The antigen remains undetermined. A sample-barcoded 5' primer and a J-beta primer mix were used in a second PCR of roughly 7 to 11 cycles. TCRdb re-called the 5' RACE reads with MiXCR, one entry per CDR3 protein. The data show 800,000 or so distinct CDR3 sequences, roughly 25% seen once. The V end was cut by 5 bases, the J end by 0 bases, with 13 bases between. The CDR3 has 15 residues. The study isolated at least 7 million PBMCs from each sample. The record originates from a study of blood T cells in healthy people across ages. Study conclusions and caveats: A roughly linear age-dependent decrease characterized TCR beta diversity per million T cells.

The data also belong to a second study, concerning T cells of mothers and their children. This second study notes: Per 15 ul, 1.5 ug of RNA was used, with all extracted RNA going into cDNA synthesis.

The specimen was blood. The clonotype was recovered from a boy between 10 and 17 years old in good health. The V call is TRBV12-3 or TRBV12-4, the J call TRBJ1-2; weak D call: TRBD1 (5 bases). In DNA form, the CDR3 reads TGTGCCAGCAGTCTAAACAGGAGAGCTAACTATGGCTACACCTTC. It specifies CASSLNRRANYGYTF.